Reported below is one TCR beta chain. The treatment was: roughly 18 received Ad26.COV2.S at low or high dose, single or two shots; roughly 5 received placebo; per-sample allocation not given. Collection of the samples took place on day 63 after the first injection of vaccine or placebo. Some clones are missing from TCRdb's copy, which holds only in-frame ones; the method was immunoSEQ multiplex PCR. This table has fewer than 500,000 clones, 75% to 95% appearing once. This entry belongs to a study of Ad26.COV2.S vaccination and SARS-CoV-2 variants. The V and J ends lost 2 bases and 3 bases respectively, with 14 bases between them. Germline CDR1 and CDR2: SGHRS and YFSETQ. CDR3 length equals 15 residues.

Sequenced material: peripheral blood, taken in a trial of Ad26.COV2.S vaccine versus placebo. The sequence was obtained from a person aged 18-60 years who received the Ad26.COV2.S COVID-19 vaccine or a placebo. V is TRBV5-1 and J is TRBJ2-5; either TRBD1 or TRBD2 may supply D (5 bases each). The CDR3 region is CASSFFRDQKETQYF. The CDR3 DNA follows: TGCGCCAGCAGCTTCTTCCGGGACCAAAAAGAGACCCAGTACTTC.